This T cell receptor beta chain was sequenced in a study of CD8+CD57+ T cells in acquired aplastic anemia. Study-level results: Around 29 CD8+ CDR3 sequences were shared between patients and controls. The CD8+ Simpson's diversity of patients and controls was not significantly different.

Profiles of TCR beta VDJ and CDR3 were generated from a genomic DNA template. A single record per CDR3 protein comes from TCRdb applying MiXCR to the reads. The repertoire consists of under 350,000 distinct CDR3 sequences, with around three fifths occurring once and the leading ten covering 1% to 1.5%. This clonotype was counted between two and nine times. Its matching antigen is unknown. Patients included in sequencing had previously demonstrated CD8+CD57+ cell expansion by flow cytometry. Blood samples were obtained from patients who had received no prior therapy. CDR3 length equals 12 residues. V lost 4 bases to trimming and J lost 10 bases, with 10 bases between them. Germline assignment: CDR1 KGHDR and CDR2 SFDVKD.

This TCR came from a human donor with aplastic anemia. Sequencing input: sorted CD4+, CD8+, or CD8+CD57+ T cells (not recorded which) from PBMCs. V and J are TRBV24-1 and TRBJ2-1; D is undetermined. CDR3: CATSEATTEQFF. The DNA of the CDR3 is TGTGCCACCAGTGAAGCTACGACAGAGCAGTTCTTC.